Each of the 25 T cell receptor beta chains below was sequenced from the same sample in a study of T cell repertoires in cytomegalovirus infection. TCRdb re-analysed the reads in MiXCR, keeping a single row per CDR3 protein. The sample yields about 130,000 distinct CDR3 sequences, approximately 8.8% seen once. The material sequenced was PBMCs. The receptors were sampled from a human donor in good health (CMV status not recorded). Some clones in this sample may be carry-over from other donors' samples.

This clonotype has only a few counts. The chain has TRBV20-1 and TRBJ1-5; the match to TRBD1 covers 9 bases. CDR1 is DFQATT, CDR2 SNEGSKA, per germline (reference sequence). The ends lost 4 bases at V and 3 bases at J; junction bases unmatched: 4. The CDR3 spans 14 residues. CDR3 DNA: TGCAGTGCTACGGACAGGGGACCCAATCAGCCCCAGCATTTT. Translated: CSATDRGPNQPQHF.

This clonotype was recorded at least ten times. The CDR3 reads CASSPLAPSYNEQFF. The CDR3 DNA reads as TGTGCCAGCAGTCCGCTAGCGCCTTCCTACAATGAGCAGTTCTTC. The rearrangement links TRBV12-3 or TRBV12-4 to TRBJ2-1; D is possibly TRBD2 (6 bases). This CDR3 has 15 residues. Between the trimmed V and J ends, which lost 5 bases and 1 base, there was a span of 12 bases.

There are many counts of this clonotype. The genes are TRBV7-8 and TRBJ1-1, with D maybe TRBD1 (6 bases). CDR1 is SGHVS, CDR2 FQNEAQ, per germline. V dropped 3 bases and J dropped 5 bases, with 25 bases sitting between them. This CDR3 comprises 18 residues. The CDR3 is CASSFPRGGARTGTEAFF. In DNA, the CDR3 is TGTGCCAGCAGCTTTCCTCGAGGGGGGGCCCGAACGGGGACTGAAGCTTTCTTT.

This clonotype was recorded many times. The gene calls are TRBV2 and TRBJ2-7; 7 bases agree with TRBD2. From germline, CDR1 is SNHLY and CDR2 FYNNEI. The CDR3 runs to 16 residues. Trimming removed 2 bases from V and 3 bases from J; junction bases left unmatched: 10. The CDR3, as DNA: TGTGCCAGCAGTGAACTGGGGCTAGCGGACTACTACGAGCAGTACTTC. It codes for CASSELGLADYYEQYF.

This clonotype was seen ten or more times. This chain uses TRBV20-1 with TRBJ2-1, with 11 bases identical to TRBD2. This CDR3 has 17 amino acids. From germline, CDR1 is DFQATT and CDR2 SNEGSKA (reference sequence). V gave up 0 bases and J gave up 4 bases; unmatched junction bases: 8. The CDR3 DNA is TGCAGTGCTAGAGATTACCTAGCGGGGGGCGATTACAATGAGCAGTTCTTC. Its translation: CSARDYLAGGDYNEQFF.

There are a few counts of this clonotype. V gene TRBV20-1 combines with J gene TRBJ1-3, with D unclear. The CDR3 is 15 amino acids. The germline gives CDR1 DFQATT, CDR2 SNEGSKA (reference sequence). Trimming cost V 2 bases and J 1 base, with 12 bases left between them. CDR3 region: CSARSTVGSGNTIYF. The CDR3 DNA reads TGCAGTGCTAGAAGTACAGTAGGATCTGGAAACACCATATATTTT.

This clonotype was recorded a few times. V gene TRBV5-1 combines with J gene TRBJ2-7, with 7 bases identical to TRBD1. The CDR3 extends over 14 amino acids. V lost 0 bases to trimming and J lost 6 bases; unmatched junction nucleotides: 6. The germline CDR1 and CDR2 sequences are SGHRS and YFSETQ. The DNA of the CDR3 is TGCGCCAGCAGCTTGGGAAAGACAGGGAGCGAGCAGTACTTC. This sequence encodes CASSLGKTGSEQYF.

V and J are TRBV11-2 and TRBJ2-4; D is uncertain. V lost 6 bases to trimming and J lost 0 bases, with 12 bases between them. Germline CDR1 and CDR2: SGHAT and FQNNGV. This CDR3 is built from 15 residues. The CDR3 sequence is CASRGMVVAKNIQYF. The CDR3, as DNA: TGTGCCAGCAGGGGGATGGTAGTAGCCAAAAACATTCAGTACTTC.

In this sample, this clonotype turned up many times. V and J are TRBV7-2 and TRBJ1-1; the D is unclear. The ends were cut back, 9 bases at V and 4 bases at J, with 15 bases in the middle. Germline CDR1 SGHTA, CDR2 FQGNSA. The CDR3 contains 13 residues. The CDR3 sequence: CASLEARGTEAFF. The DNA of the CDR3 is TGTGCCAGTCTAGAGGCTAGAGGCACTGAAGCTTTCTTT.

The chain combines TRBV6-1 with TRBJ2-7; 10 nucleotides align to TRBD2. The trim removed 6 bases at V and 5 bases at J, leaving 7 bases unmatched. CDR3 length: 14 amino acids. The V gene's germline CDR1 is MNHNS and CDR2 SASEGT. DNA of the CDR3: TGTGCCAGCAGGCGCGGGACTAGCGTGGACGAGCAGTACTTC. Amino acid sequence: CASRRGTSVDEQYF.

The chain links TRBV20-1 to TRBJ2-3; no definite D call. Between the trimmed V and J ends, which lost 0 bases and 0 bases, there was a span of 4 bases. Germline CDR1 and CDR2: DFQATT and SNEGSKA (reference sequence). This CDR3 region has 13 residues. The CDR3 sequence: CSAREGSTDTQYF. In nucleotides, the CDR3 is TGCAGTGCTAGAGAAGGCAGCACAGATACGCAGTATTTT.

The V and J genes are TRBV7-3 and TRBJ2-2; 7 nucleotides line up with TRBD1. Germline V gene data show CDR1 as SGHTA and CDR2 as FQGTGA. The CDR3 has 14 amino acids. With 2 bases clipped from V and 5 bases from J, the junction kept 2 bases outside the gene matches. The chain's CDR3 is CASSLSGGTGELFF. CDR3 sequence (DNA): TGTGCCAGCAGCTTATCAGGGGGAACCGGGGAGCTGTTTTTT.

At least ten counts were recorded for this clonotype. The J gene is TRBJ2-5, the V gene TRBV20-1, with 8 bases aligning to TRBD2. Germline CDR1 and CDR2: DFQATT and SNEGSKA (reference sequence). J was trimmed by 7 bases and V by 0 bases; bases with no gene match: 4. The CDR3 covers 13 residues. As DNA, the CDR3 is TGCAGTGCTAGAGATCACGGGGGGGGGACCCAGTACTTC. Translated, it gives CSARDHGGGTQYF.

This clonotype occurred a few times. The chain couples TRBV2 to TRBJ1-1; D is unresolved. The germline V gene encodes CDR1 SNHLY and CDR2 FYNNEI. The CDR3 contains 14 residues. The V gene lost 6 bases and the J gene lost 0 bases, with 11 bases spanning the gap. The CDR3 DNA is TGTGCCAGCAGAAAGGACGGTCTGAACACTGAAGCTTTCTTT. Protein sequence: CASRKDGLNTEAFF.

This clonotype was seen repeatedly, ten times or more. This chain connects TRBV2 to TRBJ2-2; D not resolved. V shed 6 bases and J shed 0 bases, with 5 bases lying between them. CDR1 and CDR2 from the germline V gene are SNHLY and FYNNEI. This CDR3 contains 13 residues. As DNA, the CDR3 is TGTGCCAGCAGGGTGCCGAACACCGGGGAGCTGTTTTTT. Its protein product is CASRVPNTGELFF.

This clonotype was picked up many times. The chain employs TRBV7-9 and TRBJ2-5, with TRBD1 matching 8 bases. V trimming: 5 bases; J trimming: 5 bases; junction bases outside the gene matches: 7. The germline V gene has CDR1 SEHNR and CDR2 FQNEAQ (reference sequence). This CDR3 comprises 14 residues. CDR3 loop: CASSPTGGTETQYF. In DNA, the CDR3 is TGTGCCAGCAGCCCCACAGGGGGGACGGAGACCCAGTACTTC. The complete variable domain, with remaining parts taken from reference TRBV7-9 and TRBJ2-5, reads DTGVSQNPRHKITKRGQNVTFRCDPISEHNRLYWYRQTLGQGPEFLTYFQNEAQLEKSRLLSDRFSAERPKGSFSTLEIQRTEQGDSAMYLCASSPTGGTETQYFGPGTRLLVL.

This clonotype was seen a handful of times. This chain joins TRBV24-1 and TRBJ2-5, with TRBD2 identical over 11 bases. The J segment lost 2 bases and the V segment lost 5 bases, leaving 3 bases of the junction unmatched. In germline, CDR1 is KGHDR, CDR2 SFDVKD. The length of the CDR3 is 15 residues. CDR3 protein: CATSVGTSGQETQYF. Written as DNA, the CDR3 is TGTGCCACCAGTGTCGGGACTAGCGGACAAGAGACCCAGTACTTC.

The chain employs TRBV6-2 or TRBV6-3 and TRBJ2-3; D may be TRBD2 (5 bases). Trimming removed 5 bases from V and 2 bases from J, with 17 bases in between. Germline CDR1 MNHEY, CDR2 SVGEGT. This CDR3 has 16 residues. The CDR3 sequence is CASSDPLSGATDTQYF. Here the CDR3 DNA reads TGTGCCAGCAGTGACCCCTTGAGCGGAGCCACAGATACGCAGTATTTT.

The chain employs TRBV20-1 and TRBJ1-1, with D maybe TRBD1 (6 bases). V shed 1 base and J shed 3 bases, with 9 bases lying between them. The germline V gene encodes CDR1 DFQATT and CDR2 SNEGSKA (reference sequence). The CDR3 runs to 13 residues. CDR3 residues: CSARGEGDTEAFF. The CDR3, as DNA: TGCAGTGCTAGAGGTGAGGGGGACACTGAAGCTTTCTTT.

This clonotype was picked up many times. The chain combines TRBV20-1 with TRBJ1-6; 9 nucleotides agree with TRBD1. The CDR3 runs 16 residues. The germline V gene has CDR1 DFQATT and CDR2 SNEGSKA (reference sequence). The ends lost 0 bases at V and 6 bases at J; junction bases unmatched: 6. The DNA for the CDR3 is TGCAGTGCTAGAGAACTAAGGGACAGGGTTAATTCACCCCTCCACTTT. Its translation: CSARELRDRVNSPLHF.

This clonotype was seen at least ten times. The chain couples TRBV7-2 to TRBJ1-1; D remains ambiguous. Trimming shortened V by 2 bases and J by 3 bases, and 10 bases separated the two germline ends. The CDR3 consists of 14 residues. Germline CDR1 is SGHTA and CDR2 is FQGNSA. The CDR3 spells CASSLRVGDTEAFF. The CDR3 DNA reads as TGTGCCAGCAGCTTAAGGGTTGGGGACACTGAAGCTTTCTTT.

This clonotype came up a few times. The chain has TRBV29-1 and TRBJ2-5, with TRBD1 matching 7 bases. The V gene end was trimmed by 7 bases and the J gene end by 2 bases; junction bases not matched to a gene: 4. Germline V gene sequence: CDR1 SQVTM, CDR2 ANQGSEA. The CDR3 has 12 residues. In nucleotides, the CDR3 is TGCAGCGGCCGGACAGGACAAGAGACCCAGTACTTC. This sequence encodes CSGRTGQETQYF.

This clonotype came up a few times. CDR3 residues: CASSSDRYSNQPQHF. DNA of the CDR3: TGTGCCAGCAGTTCGGACAGATATAGCAATCAGCCCCAGCATTTT. The chain recombines TRBV27 with TRBJ1-5; D may be TRBD1 (6 bases). The ends were cut back, 4 bases at V and 0 bases at J, with 10 bases in the middle. Germline V gene data show CDR1 as MNHEY and CDR2 as SMNVEV (reference sequence). The CDR3 runs 15 residues.

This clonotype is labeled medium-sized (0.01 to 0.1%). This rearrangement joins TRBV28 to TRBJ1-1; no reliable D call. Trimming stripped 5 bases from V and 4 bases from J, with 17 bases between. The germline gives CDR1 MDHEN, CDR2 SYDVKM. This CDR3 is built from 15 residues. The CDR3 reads CASSHTLRWITEAFF. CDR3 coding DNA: TGTGCCAGCAGTCACACCCTTAGGTGGATCACTGAAGCTTTCTTT. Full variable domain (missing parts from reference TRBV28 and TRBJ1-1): DVKVTQSSRYLVKRTGEKVFLECVQDMDHENMFWYRQDPGLGLRLIYFSYDVKMKEKGDIPEGYSVSREKKERFSLILESASTNQTSMYLCASSHTLRWITEAFFGQGTRLTVV.

CDR3 sequence: CASSWGQGYQPQHF. The DNA for the CDR3 is TGTGCCAGCAGTTGGGGACAGGGATATCAGCCCCAGCATTTT. The J gene is TRBJ1-5, the V gene TRBV12-3 or TRBV12-4, with 9 bases lining up with TRBD1. Trimming at V came to 4 bases and at J to 5 bases, leaving 3 bases not matched to a gene. This CDR3 region has 14 residues.